Sequencing of this T cell receptor (beta chain) was carried out in a study of blood T cell repertoires in COVID-19. Overall study: The samples span acute and convalescent COVID-19 from the United States, Italy and Spain. In each case, the material was cDNA or gDNA derived from T cells, B-cell-depleted T cells, or PBMCs.

As processed by the authors: Reference gene primers were amplified, and this amplification served to estimate nucleated cell counts. Assay: immunoSEQ multiplex PCR; the TCRdb copy retains only in-frame clones and omits some. V and J calls and clone size are given by that table; D and trimming were obtained from the DNA. The sample carries about 330,000 clones, roughly 90% recorded once. This receptor was taken from a woman in her fifties or sixties with active or convalescent COVID-19. The sequenced material came from peripheral blood.

The CDR3 region is CASSTSGVGTDTQYF. CDR3 nucleotide sequence: TGTGCCAGCAGTACTAGCGGGGTAGGCACAGATACGCAGTATTTT. The chain employs TRBV3-1 (or the pseudogene TRBV3-2) and TRBJ2-3; 10 bases are shared with TRBD2. Looked up from germline, CDR1 is LGHDT and CDR2 is YNNKEL (reference sequence). The CDR3 extends over 15 amino acids. Trimming at V came to 6 bases and at J to 1 base, leaving 4 bases not matched to a gene.